This paragraph reports one T cell receptor beta chain. Its antigen remains unidentified. The sample holds no much larger clone one base away, and base qualities are not on file. This record comes from a study of T cell responses to AZD1222 COVID-19 vaccine (dated by TCRdb to about 2021). About the investigation overall: AZD1222 recipients whose second dose came at about 4 weeks and those whose second dose came at about 12 weeks were combined into one group, since spike-specific TCR depth and breadth did not differ between the two schedules. TCR sequencing was performed for 230 to 250 trial participants, of whom 200 to 210 were given two doses of AZD1222 and around 25 were given two doses of MenACWY control vaccine. Trial participants were enrolled by age into 18-55, 56-69 and 70-plus year subgroups, with about 150, 27 and 61 TCR-sequenced participants respectively.

The full study reports these points: Participants were mostly white British and included more females than males, and it was suggested by the authors that clonal diversity may have been underestimated. Because no day 14 peak-response samples were available, the repertoires could be characterized only after the peak T cell response. CD4 TCRs associated with the vaccine covered the entire spike protein, and the dominant responses were in regions 160-218 and 743-854. After two AZD1222 doses, both the breadth and the depth of spike-specific TCRs were significantly higher than at day 0 and than in MenACWY recipients. Only 5 to 7 AZD1222 recipients were SARS-CoV-2 seropositive at baseline, limiting conclusions about previously exposed vaccinees. In the small 56-69-year group, the increase in depth fell short of significance, most likely because of low power. Nearly half of unique spike-specific TCRs reportedly recognized epitopes outside regions mutated in the B.1.351 and B.1.1.7 variants.

From the cysteine through the phenylalanine, the CDR3 covers 18 amino acids. Only the CDR3 DNA stays, 54 bases, in frame from base 1. V and J lose 2 bases and 4 bases, and a span of 24 bases separates them. The germline V gene gives CDR1 as SGDLS and CDR2 as YYNGEE. The CDR3 regions of human TCRbeta chains were analyzed by immunosequencing. Concerning the study's data processing: TCRs in the repertoires were matched against a reference library of SARS-CoV-2-specific TCRs that had been generated with the MIRA antigen-specificity platform. Breadth was defined as the fraction of unique TCRs that were SARS-CoV-2-associated. Depth was defined as the fraction of total T cells that were SARS-CoV-2-associated. Using the MIRA data, each spike-specific TCR was mapped to the spike region that the TCR reacts to and placed in a CD4 or CD8 class. Log10-transformed breadth and depth values were compared by one-way ANOVA with Sidak's multiple comparisons tests. In its TCRdb copy, this immuneACCESS table keeps in-frame sequences only and misses some clones. Where compared with another copy, unresolved V genes explain less than half of these, and the others have no known cause. D and trimming were read from the DNA, whereas the V and J calls and clone size are those reported in that table. The sample has under 200,000 clones on record, approximately 92% of them singletons. The top ten hold 1% to 1.5% of the sample.

The time point label here, explained by the study, means: baseline before first vaccination. The vaccinee samples were drawn from two UK trials, COV001 and COV002, one of which was a single-blind randomized controlled phase 2/3 trial testing AZD1222 (ChAdOx1 nCoV-19) in healthy adults. For TCRbeta chain sequencing, PBMC samples from trial participants were taken at day 0 and at day 28 after the second dose. The receptor chain draws on TRBV9 and TRBJ1-1; possibly the D gene is TRBD1, per 5 matching bases. Material: peripheral blood, obtained on day 0 of AZD1222 vaccination. The sequence came from an adult in good health. The DNA is as follows: TGTGCCAGCAGCGTCGAGACCCTAGGGGCAGGACTGGGCACTGAAGCTTTCTTT. Protein translation: CASSVETLGAGLGTEAFF.